The entry below gives a single T cell receptor beta chain sequence along with its context. The antigen is undetermined. TCRdb re-analysed the reads in MiXCR, keeping a single row per CDR3 protein. The sample comprises more than 250,000 distinct CDR3 sequences, 20% to 25% of which are singletons, and about 14% rests with the top ten. The data originate from a study of T cell repertoires in cytomegalovirus infection. Study in general: Shared public TCR beta signatures pointed to both CMV infection and a matching HLA type.

The length of the CDR3 is 14 residues. Trimming removed 7 bases at V and 6 bases at J, with 19 bases between. Study-level points and caveats: Ex vivo responses were dominated by HLA-C-restricted CMV-specific TCR beta clonotypes.

This TCR came from a human donor in good health (CMV status not recorded). Some clones in this sample may be carry-over from other donors' samples. The sequenced sample was cultured PBMCs, obtained from culture after CMV antigen stimulation. The rearrangement links TRBV12-3 or TRBV12-4 to TRBJ2-7; TRBD2 is a possible D gene (7 bases). The CDR3 sequence: CASTLGGGSGEQYF. The CDR3 coding sequence is TGTGCCAGCACCCTAGGGGGGGGATCGGGCGAGCAGTACTTC.